This T cell receptor (beta chain) was observed in a study of technical replicates of blood from several donors. Sequencing used immunoSEQ multiplex PCR; TCRdb keeps in-frame clones, though not all of them. The table has 65,000 to 95,000 clones, 90% to 95% seen once. Trimming removed 0 bases from V and 4 bases from J, with 18 bases in between. The CDR3 is 17 amino acids. Germline CDR1 reads MNHNS; CDR2 reads SASEGT. The chain recombines TRBV6-1 with TRBJ2-5, with D possibly matching TRBD2 (5 bases). The receptor's source is a human donor in good health. The specimen sequenced was T cells isolated from PBMCs. CDR3 in DNA: TGTGCCAGCAGTGAAGCCCGTAGAGGTACTGGAGGAGAGACCCAGTACTTC. Translated, it gives CASSEARRGTGGETQYF.